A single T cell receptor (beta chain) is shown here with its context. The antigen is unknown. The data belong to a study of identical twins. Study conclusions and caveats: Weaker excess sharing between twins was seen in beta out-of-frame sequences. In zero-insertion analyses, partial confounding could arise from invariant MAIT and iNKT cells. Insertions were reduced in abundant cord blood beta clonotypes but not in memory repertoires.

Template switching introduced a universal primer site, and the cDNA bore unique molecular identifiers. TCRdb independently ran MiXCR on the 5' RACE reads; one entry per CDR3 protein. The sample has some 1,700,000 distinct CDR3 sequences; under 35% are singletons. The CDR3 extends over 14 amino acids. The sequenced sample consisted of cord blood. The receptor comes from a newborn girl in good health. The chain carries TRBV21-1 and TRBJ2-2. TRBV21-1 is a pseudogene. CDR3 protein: CASSNEANTGELFF. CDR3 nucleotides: TGTGCCAGCAGCAACGAGGCGAACACCGGGGAGCTGTTTTTT.